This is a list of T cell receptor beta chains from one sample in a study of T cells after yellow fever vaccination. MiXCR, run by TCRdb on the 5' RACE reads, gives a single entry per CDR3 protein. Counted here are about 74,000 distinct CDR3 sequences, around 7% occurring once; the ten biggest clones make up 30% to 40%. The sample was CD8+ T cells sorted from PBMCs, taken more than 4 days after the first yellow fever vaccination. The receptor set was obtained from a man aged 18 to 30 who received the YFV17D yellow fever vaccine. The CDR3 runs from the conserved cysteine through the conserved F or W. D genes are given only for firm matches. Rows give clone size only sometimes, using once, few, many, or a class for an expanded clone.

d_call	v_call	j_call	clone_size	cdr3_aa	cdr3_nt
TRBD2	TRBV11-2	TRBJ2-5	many	CASSPGRGATQYF	TGTGCCAGCAGCCCAGGGCGGGGGGCGACCCAGTACTTC
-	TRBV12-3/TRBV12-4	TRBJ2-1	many	CASTVGTPLGEQFF	TGTGCCAGTACAGTCGGGACTCCACTCGGCGAGCAGTTCTTC
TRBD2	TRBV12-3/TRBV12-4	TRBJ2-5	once	CASSSIMGVGTSRETQYF	TGTGCCAGCAGTTCAATCATGGGGGTCGGGACTAGCCGAGAGACCCAGTACTTC
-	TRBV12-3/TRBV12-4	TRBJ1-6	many	CASSFQGRLDSPLHF	TGTGCCAGCAGTTTCCAGGGGAGGCTTGATTCACCCCTCCACTTT
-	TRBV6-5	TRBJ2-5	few	CASSYFETQYF	TGTGCCAGCAGTTACTTCGAGACCCAGTACTTC
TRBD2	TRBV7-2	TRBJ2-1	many	CASSSVGLAVVEQFF	TGTGCCAGCAGCTCCGTGGGTCTAGCGGTGGTTGAGCAGTTCTTC
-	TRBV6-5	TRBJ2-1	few	CASSYSSGTLNEQFF	TGTGCCAGCAGTTACTCTTCTGGGACTCTCAATGAGCAGTTCTTC
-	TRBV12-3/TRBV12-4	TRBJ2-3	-	CASSHHSSSTDTQYF	TGTGCCAGCAGTCACCACAGTTCCAGCACAGATACGCAGTATTTT
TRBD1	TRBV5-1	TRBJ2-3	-	CASSLEDRGDTQYF	TGCGCCAGCAGCTTGGAGGACAGGGGTGATACGCAGTATTTT
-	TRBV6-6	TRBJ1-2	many	CASSYGGDYGYTF	TGTGCCAGCAGTTACGGGGGCGACTATGGCTACACCTTC
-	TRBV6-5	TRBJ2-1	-	CASSHSFEQFF	TGTGCCAGCAGCCACTCATTTGAGCAGTTCTTC
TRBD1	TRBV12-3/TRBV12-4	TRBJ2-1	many	CASSPGGGTGAGNEQFF	TGTGCCAGCAGTCCAGGGGGGGGGACAGGGGCAGGAAATGAGCAGTTCTTC
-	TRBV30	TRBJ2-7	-	CAWSLRSGDEQYF	TGTGCCTGGAGTCTGAGGAGTGGGGACGAGCAGTACTTC
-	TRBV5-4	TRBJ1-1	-	CASSLATAGATEAFF	TGTGCCAGCAGCTTGGCGACGGCAGGGGCTACTGAAGCTTTCTTT
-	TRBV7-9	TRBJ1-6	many	CASSPTAESPLHF	TGTGCCAGCAGCCCCACGGCTGAATCACCCCTCCACTTT
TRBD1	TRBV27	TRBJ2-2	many	CASRQGVAGELFF	TGTGCCAGCCGACAGGGTGTCGCCGGGGAGCTGTTTTTT
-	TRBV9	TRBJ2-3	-	CASSPRGSVGYTQYF	TGTGCCAGCAGCCCTCGGGGTAGCGTGGGTTATACGCAGTATTTT
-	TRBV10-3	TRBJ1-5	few	CAISESGSNQPQHF	TGTGCCATCAGTGAGTCTGGGTCCAATCAGCCCCAGCATTTT
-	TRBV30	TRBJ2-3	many	CAWSTAVDTQYF	TGTGCCTGGTCGACGGCTGTGGATACGCAGTATTTT
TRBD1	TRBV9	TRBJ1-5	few	CASSVGSGTGYQPQHF	TGTGCCAGCAGCGTAGGATCGGGGACAGGATATCAGCCCCAGCATTTT
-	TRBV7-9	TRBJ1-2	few	CASGGGRVQYGYTF	TGTGCCAGCGGCGGAGGACGGGTTCAATATGGCTACACCTTC
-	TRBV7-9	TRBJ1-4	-	CASTKDWGDLEKLFF	TGTGCCAGCACCAAAGATTGGGGCGATTTGGAAAAACTGTTTTTT
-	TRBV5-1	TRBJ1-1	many	CASSLTRNTEAFF	TGCGCCAGCAGCTTGACCAGGAACACTGAAGCTTTCTTT
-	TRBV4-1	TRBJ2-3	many	CASSLGGAETDTQYF	TGCGCCAGCAGCCTGGGGGGGGCCGAAACAGATACGCAGTATTTT
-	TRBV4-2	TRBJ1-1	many	CASLPNPDRFNTEAFF	TGTGCCAGCCTTCCAAACCCTGACAGATTCAACACTGAAGCTTTCTTT
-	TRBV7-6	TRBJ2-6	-	CASSLVRADNSGANVLTF	TGTGCCAGCAGCTTAGTACGTGCAGACAACTCTGGGGCCAACGTCCTGACTTTC
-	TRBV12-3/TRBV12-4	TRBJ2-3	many	CASSRDKYSTDTQYF	TGTGCCAGCAGTCGGGACAAATATAGCACAGATACGCAGTATTTT
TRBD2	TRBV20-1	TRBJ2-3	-	CSARDPLGGGVVDTQYF	TGCAGTGCTAGAGATCCTTTGGGCGGGGGGGTTGTAGATACGCAGTATTTT
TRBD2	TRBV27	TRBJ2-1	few	CASSFMGLAGGSSYNEQFF	TGTGCCAGCAGTTTTATGGGGCTAGCGGGGGGGAGCTCCTACAATGAGCAGTTCTTC
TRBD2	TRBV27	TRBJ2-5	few	CASSFIPTSGGEETQYF	TGTGCCAGCAGTTTTATTCCGACTAGCGGGGGGGAAGAGACCCAGTACTTC
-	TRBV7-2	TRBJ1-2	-	CASSPPYGPANYGYTF	TGTGCCAGCAGCCCTCCGTACGGACCAGCTAACTATGGCTACACCTTC
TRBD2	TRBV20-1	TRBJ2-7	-	CSAETSGGPSSYEQYF	TGCAGTGCTGAAACTAGCGGGGGGCCGAGCTCCTACGAGCAGTACTTC
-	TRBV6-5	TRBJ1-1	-	CASSYVGGNTEAFF	TGTGCCAGCAGTTACGTGGGGGGAAACACTGAAGCTTTCTTT
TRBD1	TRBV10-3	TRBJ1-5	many	CAISESPQGADQPQHF	TGTGCCATCAGTGAGTCTCCCCAGGGGGCAGATCAGCCCCAGCATTTT
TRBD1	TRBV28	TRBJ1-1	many	CASSFRGTEAFF	TGTGCCAGCAGTTTCAGGGGGACTGAAGCTTTCTTT
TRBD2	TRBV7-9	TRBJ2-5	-	CASRPGLGEETQYF	TGTGCCAGCAGACCGGGACTAGGAGAGGAGACCCAGTACTTC
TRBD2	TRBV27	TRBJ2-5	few	CASSATSGGFQETQYF	TGTGCCAGCAGTGCGACTAGCGGGGGTTTTCAAGAGACCCAGTACTTC
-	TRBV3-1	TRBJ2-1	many	CASSQSSGNEQFF	TGTGCCAGCAGCCAAAGTTCGGGGAATGAGCAGTTCTTC
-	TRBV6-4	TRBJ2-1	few	CASSDSGSYNEQFF	TGTGCCAGCAGTGACTCAGGGAGTTACAATGAGCAGTTCTTC
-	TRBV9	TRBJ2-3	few	CASSERGSGTSTDTQYF	TGTGCCAGCAGCGAGAGGGGGAGCGGGACTAGCACAGATACGCAGTATTTT
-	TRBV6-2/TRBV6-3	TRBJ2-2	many	CASSYSGISNTGELFF	TGTGCCAGCAGTTACTCAGGGATCTCGAACACCGGGGAGCTGTTTTTT
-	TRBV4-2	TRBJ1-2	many	CASSPPARAAYGYTF	TGTGCCAGCAGCCCCCCGGCAAGGGCCGCCTATGGCTACACCTTC
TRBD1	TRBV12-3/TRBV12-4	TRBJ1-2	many	CASSSLDRPGDGYTF	TGTGCCAGCAGTAGCCTGGACAGGCCAGGGGATGGCTACACCTTC
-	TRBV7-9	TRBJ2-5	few	CASSPPEREETQYF	TGTGCCAGCAGCCCCCCGGAGCGAGAAGAGACCCAGTACTTC
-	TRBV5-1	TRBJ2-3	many	CASSSSDILTVTDTQYF	TGCGCCAGCAGCTCCTCGGACATATTGACTGTAACAGATACGCAGTATTTT
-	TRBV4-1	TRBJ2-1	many	CASSQVRAGNEQFF	TGCGCCAGCAGCCAAGTCAGGGCGGGCAATGAGCAGTTCTTC
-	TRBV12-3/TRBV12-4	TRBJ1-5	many	CASSTGPHQPQHF	TGTGCCAGCAGCACCGGTCCGCATCAGCCCCAGCATTTT
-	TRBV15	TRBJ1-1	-	CATSSTDPNTEAFF	TGTGCCACCAGCAGTACCGACCCGAACACTGAAGCTTTCTTT
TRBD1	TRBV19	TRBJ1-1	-	CASSIWTGGTEAFF	TGTGCCAGTAGTATATGGACAGGGGGCACTGAAGCTTTCTTT
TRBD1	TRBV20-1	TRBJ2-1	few	CSAATGQGFSYNEQFF	TGCAGTGCCGCAACGGGACAGGGGTTCTCCTACAATGAGCAGTTCTTC
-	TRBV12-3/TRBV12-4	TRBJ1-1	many	CASSTIPGGSEAFF	TGTGCCAGCAGTACCATCCCCGGGGGCTCTGAAGCTTTCTTT
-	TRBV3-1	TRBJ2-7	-	CASSPLGGAPHSYEQYF	TGTGCCAGCAGCCCCCTTGGCGGGGCCCCTCACAGCTACGAGCAGTACTTC
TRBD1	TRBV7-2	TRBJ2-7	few	CASRTGTGAGEQYF	TGTGCCAGCAGGACCGGGACAGGGGCTGGCGAGCAGTACTTC
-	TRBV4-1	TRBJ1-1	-	CASSQSGAGNTEAFF	TGCGCCAGCAGCCAGTCGGGGGCGGGGAACACTGAAGCTTTCTTT
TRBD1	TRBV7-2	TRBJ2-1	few	CASSSPGTGPYNEQFF	TGTGCCAGCAGCTCCCCCGGGACAGGGCCCTACAATGAGCAGTTCTTC
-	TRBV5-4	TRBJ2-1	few	CASSFSSNEQFF	TGTGCCAGCAGCTTCTCGAGCAATGAGCAGTTCTTC
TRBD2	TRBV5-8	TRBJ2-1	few	CASSLNGGIRNEQFF	TGTGCCAGCAGCTTAAACGGGGGGATTCGCAATGAGCAGTTCTTC
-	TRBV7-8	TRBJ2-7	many	CASSLSREQYF	TGTGCCAGCAGCTTAAGCCGCGAGCAGTACTTC